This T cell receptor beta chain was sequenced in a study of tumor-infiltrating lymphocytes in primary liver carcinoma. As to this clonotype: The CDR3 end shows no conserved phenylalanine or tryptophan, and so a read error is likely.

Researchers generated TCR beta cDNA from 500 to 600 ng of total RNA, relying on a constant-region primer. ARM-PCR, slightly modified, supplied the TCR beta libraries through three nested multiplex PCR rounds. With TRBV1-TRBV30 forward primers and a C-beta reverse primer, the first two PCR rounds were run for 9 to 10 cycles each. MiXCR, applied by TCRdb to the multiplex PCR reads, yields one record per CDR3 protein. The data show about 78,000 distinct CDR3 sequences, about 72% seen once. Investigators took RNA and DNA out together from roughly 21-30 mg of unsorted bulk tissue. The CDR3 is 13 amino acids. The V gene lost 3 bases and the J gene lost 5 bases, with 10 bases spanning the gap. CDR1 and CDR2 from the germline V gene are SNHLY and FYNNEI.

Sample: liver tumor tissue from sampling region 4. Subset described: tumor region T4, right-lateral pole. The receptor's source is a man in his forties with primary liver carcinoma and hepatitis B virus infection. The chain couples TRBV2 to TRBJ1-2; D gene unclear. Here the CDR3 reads CASSERQVYGYTV. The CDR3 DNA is TGTGCCAGCAGTGAGCGGCAGGTTTATGGCTACACCGTC.